This is a list of T cell receptor beta chains from one sample in a study of blood T cell repertoires in COVID-19. Generated by immunoSEQ multiplex PCR, the TCRdb table keeps only in-frame clones and is missing some. This repertoire shows fewer than 150,000 clones, approximately 84% found once; its top ten account for roughly 13%. The sequenced material came from peripheral blood. All receptors derive from a human donor in a cohort sampled during active COVID-19. CDR3s include the opening cysteine and the closing phenylalanine or tryptophan. A D gene is named only where the DNA matches it firmly. Size values are once, few and many counts, or a class for expanded clones, and some rows have none.

TRBJ1-1 15 TRBV5-5 NA NA TGTGCCAGCAGCTGGGGCCTGGGTAAGAACACTGAAGCTTTCTTT CASSWGLGKNTEAFF
TRBJ2-2 18 TRBV5-4 NA TRBD2 TGTGCCAGCAGCTTGGGTCCAGCGGGGGTTGGGAACACCGGGGAGCTGTTTTTT CASSLGPAGVGNTGELFF
TRBJ2-7 16 TRBV5-4 NA TRBD2 TGTGCCAGCAGCCCCGCGGGGGGGCGGGGGGCCTACGAGCAGTACTTC CASSPAGGRGAYEQYF
TRBJ1-6 14 TRBV5-6 NA NA TGTGCCAGCAGCCCCCTTGGGCCGAATTCACCCCTCCACTTT CASSPLGPNSPLHF
TRBJ2-1 15 TRBV10-2 NA TRBD1 TGCGCCAGCAGTGTACCGGGACAGGGTTACAATGAGCAGTTCTTC CASSVPGQGYNEQFF
TRBJ2-7 15 TRBV4-2 NA TRBD2 TGTGCCAGCAGCCTCACACGCGGGGGGGACTACGAGCAGTACTTC CASSLTRGGDYEQYF
TRBJ2-5 13 TRBV10-3 NA NA TGTGCCATCAGTGACCCCGGCGGGGAGACCCAGTACTTC CAISDPGGETQYF
TRBJ2-7 15 TRBV30 NA TRBD1 TGTGCCTGGAGGGCCGGGACAGGGGTTTCCTACGAGCAGTACTTC CAWRAGTGVSYEQYF
TRBJ1-1 14 TRBV11-2 NA NA TGTGCCAGCAGCTTAGGAGGGAGTCACACTGAAGCTTTCTTT CASSLGGSHTEAFF
TRBJ1-2 14 TRBV5-1 NA TRBD1 TGCGCCAGCAGCTTCCAGGGGGCGGACTATGGCTACACCTTC CASSFQGADYGYTF
TRBJ2-5 14 TRBV6-5 NA NA TGTGCCAGCAGGGCGGGGGCACCTGGAGAGACCCAGTACTTC CASRAGAPGETQYF
TRBJ2-1 14 TRBV5-1 NA NA TGCGCCAGCAGCTTGTTGGTGGTCGGGAATGAGCAGTTCTTC CASSLLVVGNEQFF
TRBJ2-3 15 TRBV6-1 NA NA TGTGCCAGCAGTGAAGCGGCGGGGATTACAGATACGCAGTATTTT CASSEAAGITDTQYF
TRBJ1-3 16 TRBV7-6 NA NA TGTGCCAGCAGCTTAGGGACTCAGCACTCTGGAAACACCATATATTTT CASSLGTQHSGNTIYF
TRBJ2-2 13 TRBV24-1 NA TRBD1 TGTGCCACCGAAGGGGGCGCCGACGGGGAGCTGTTTTTT CATEGGADGELFF
TRBJ2-3 17 TRBV14 NA TRBD2 TGTGCCAGCAGCCAAGAGAGGGTGGGACTAGCAACAGATACGCAGTATTTT CASSQERVGLATDTQYF
TRBJ2-1 18 TRBV27 NA TRBD2 TGTGCCAGCGCCCGGGGTGGAGCGGGGCCGACCGTCCACAATGAGCAGTTCTTC CASARGGAGPTVHNEQFF
TRBJ2-3 14 TRBV29-1 once NA TGCAGCGTTGAGGGCAGGGGGGTTGGGGATACGCAGTATTTT CSVEGRGVGDTQYF
TRBJ2-7 14 TRBV27 NA NA TGTGCCAGCAGTCAAGACACCTTCTCCTACGAGCAGTACTTC CASSQDTFSYEQYF
TRBJ1-2 16 TRBV3-1/TRBV3-2 NA TRBD1 TGTGCCAGCAGCCAAGACGGACAGGGGGCCATTCTCGGCTACACCTTC CASSQDGQGAILGYTF